This T cell receptor (beta chain) comes out of a study of beta chain features in type 1 diabetes. Study-wide results and caveats: In cDNA sequencing, cells with high TCR expression could be over-represented. Moderately but significantly shorter TCRB CDR3s were found in Type 1 diabetes patients in all four CD4+ subsets. The naive, central memory and Treg TCRB repertoires looked more alike in patients than they did in healthy donors.

cDNA synthesis used the whole RNA isolate, giving expressed TCRB sequences. Repertoires were generated with immunoSEQ multiplex PCR, while TCRdb's copy carries only in-frame clones and drops some. Among under 450,000 clones listed, about 15% were seen once. CDR3 length equals 16 residues. CDR1 and CDR2 from the germline V gene are MRHNA and SNTAGT. V lost 6 bases to trimming and J lost 4 bases; unmatched junction nucleotides: 5. As for this clone: What it binds is not known.

The clonotype comes from a man aged 30 to 45 in good health. Sequenced sample: naive CD4+ T cells from blood. The gene calls are TRBV6-4 and TRBJ2-4; 14 nucleotides agree with TRBD2. DNA of the CDR3: TGTGCCAGCAGAAGACTAGCGGGAGGGCCGAAAAACATTCAGTACTTC. Encoded protein: CASRRLAGGPKNIQYF.